These 7 T cell receptor beta chains came from one sample sequenced in a study of T cell changes during pregnancy in multiple sclerosis. TCRdb's copy holds only in-frame clones and misses some; the assay was immunoSEQ multiplex PCR. Found here are tens of thousands of clones, around 90% of them singletons; the top ten hold approximately 9.5%. Specimen: peripheral blood, collected after pregnancy. These receptors came from a female donor in good health, enrolled as a control in a pregnancy study.

This clone turned up a few times. This rearrangement joins TRBV29-1 to TRBJ1-1; D gene uncertain. Trimming pared 4 bases from V and 0 bases from J, leaving 3 bases between. The CDR3 sequence is 11 residues long. From germline, CDR1 is SQVTM and CDR2 ANQGSEA. CDR3 nucleotides: TGCAGCGTTGTATTGAACACTGAAGCTTTCTTT. This encodes CSVVLNTEAFF. The variable domain in full, with the rest retrieved from reference TRBV29-1 and TRBJ1-1, is SAVISQKPSRDICQRGTSLTIQCQVDSQVTMMFWYRQQPGQSLTLIATANQGSEATYESGFVIDKFPISRPNLTFSTLTVSNMSPEDSSIYLCSVVLNTEAFFGQGTRLTVV.

The chain couples TRBV6-5 to TRBJ1-5; the match to TRBD1 covers 9 bases. The CDR3 has 13 amino acids. With 5 bases clipped from V and 6 bases from J, the junction kept 2 bases outside the gene matches. Germline V gives CDR1 MNHEY, CDR2 SVGAGI. The CDR3 is CASSQDRGQPQHF. CDR3 bases: TGTGCCAGCAGTCAGGACAGGGGTCAGCCCCAGCATTTT.

The chain carries TRBV18 and TRBJ2-7, with 12 bases that match TRBD1. Looked up from germline, CDR1 is KGHSH and CDR2 is LQKENI. This CDR3 has 12 amino acids. V was pared by 10 bases and J by 5 bases, with 3 bases of the junction left unmatched. The CDR3 spells CATGTGGNEQYF. The CDR3 region has the DNA TGTGCCACCGGGACAGGGGGCAACGAGCAGTACTTC.

The gene calls are TRBV19 and TRBJ2-2; 7 bases are shared with TRBD2. The CDR3 consists of 15 residues. J gave up 3 bases and V 9 bases, and 10 bases lay outside the gene matches. Germline CDR1 LNHDA, CDR2 SQIVND (reference sequence). CDR3 DNA sequence: TGTGCCAGCCGGGGACTAACCATATACACCGGGGAGCTGTTTTTT. It translates to CASRGLTIYTGELFF.

This clone was observed a few times. V and J are TRBV13 and TRBJ1-3; no definite D call. This CDR3 is 12 amino acids long. The V gene lost 5 bases and the J gene lost 4 bases, with 6 bases spanning the gap. CDR1 PRHDT and CDR2 FYEKMQ come from the germline V gene (reference sequence). CDR3 nucleotide sequence: TGTGCCAGCAGCCTCAGGGGAAACACCATATATTTT. Translating gives CASSLRGNTIYF.

The chain has TRBV10-1 and TRBJ1-5; TRBD1 matches at 7 bases. Germline lookup yields CDR1 WNHNN and CDR2 SYGVQD (reference sequence). The CDR3 covers 16 residues. J lost 0 bases, V lost 6 bases, and 8 bases had no gene match. The CDR3 coding sequence is TGCGCCAGCAGGCCCTGCAGGGGGACTAGCAATCAGCCCCAGCATTTT. Translation gives CASRPCRGTSNQPQHF.

The chain couples TRBV4-3 to TRBJ1-1; 7 bases line up with TRBD1. V trimming: 2 bases; J trimming: 6 bases; junction bases outside the gene matches: 3. The CDR3 runs 13 residues. The germline CDR1 and CDR2 sequences are LGHNA and YSLEER. The CDR3 DNA reads as TGCGCCAGCAGCCAAAACGACAGGGCTGAAGCTTTCTTT. Protein sequence: CASSQNDRAEAFF.